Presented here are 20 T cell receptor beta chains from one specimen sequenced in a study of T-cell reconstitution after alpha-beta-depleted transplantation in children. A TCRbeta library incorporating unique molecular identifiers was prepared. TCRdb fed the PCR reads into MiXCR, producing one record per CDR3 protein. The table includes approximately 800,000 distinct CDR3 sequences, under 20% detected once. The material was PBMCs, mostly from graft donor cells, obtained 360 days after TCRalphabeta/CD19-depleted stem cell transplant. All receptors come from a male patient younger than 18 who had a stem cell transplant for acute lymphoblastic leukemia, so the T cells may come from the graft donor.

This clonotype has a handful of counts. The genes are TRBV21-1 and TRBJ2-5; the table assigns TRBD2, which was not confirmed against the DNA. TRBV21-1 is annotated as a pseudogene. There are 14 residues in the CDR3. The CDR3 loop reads CASSRKAGGETQYF. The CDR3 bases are TGTGCCAGCAGCAGAAAAGCGGGAGGGGAGACCCAGTACTTC.

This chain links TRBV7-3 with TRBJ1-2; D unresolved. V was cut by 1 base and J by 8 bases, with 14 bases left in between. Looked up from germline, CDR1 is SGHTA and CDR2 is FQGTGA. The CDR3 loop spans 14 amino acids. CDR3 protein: CASSLRAGSYGYTF. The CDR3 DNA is TGTGCCAGCAGCTTAAGGGCGGGAAGTTACGGCTACACCTTC. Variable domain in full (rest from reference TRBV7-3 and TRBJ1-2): GAGVSQTPSNKVTEKGKYVELRCDPISGHTALYWYRQSLGQGPEFLIYFQGTGAADDSGLPNDRFFAVRPEGSVSTLKIQRTERGDSAVYLCASSLRAGSYGYTFGSGTRLTVV.

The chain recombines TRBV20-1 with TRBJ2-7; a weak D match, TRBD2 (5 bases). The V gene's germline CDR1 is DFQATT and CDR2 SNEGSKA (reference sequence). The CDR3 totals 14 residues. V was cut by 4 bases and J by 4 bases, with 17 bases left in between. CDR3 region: CSATENLPGYEQYF. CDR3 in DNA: TGCAGTGCTACCGAAAATTTACCGGGGTACGAGCAGTACTTC.

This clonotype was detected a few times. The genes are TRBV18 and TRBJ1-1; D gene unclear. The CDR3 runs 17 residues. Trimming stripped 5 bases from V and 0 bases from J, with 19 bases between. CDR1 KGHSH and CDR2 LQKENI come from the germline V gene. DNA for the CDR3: TGTGCCAGCTCAGCCACGCCTTTGACGGTCATGAACACTGAAGCTTTCTTT. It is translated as CASSATPLTVMNTEAFF.

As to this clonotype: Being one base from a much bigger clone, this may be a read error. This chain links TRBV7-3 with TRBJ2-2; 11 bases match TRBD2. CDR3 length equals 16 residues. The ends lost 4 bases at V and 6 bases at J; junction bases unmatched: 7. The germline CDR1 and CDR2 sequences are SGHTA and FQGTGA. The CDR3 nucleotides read TGTGCCAGCAGCTCTCAACTAGCGGGAGCGGCCGGGGAGCTGTTTTTT. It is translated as CASSSQLAGAAGELFF.

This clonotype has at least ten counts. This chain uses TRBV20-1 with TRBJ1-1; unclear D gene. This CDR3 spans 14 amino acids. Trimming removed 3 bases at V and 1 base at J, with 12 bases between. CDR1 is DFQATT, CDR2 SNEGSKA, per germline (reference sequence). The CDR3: CSASGAAENTEAFF. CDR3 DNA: TGCAGTGCTAGCGGAGCCGCGGAGAACACTGAAGCTTTCTTT.

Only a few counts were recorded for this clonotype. The CDR3 DNA is TGCGCCAGCAAAAGGTCGGACGTCGCAGATACGCAGTATTTT. It specifies CASKRSDVADTQYF. This rearrangement joins TRBV5-1 to TRBJ2-3; no definite D call. CDR1 is SGHRS and CDR2 is YFSETQ in the germline V gene. This CDR3 has 14 amino acids. V was cut by 6 bases and J by 4 bases, with 15 bases left in between.

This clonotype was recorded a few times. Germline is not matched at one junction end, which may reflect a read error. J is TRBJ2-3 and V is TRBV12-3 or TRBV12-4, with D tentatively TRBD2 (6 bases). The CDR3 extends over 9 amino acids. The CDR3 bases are TGTGCCAGCCCTAGTGGGGGGAATTTT. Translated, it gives CASPSGGNF.

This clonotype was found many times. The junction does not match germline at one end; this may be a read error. The DNA of the CDR3 is TGTGCCAGCAGCTTATTGACAGGGGGCACCGGGGAGCTGTTTTTT. Residues: CASSLLTGGTGELFF. The chain carries TRBV5-1 and TRBJ2-2, with TRBD1 matching 9 bases. The CDR3 has 15 residues. Per germline, CDR1 SGHRS and CDR2 YFSETQ.

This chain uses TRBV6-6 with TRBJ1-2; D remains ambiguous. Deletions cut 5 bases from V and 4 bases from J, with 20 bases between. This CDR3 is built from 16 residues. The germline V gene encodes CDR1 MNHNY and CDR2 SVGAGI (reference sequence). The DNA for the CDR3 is TGTGCCAGCAGTGAGTTTCATGTGGAGGGTGCCTATGGCTACACCTTC. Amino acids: CASSEFHVEGAYGYTF.

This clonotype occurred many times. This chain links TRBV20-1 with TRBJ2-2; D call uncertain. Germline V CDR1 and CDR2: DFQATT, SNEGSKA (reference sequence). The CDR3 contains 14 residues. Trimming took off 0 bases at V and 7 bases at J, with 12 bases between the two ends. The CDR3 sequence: CSARDPSSSGELFF. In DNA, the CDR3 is TGCAGTGCTAGAGATCCCAGCTCCAGCGGGGAGCTGTTTTTT.

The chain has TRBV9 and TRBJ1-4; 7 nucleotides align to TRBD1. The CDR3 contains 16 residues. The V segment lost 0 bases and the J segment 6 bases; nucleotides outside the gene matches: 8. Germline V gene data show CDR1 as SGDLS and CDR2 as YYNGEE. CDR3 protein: CASSVVSGTAHEKLFF. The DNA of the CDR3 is TGTGCCAGCAGCGTAGTATCAGGGACAGCCCATGAAAAACTGTTTTTT.

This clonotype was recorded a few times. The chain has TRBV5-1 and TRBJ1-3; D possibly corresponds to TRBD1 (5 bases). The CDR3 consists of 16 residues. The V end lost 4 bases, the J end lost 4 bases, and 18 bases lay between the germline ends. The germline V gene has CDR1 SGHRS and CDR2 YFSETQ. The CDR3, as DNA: TGCGCCAGCAGCATGGGACCGAAAAGCCAAGGAAACACCATATATTTT. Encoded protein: CASSMGPKSQGNTIYF.

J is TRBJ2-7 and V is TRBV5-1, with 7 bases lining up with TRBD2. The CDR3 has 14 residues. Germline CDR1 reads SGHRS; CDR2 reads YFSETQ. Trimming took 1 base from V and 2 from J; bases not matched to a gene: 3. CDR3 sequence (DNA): TGCGCCAGCAGCTTGATCGGACTAGCCTACGAGCAGTACTTC. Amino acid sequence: CASSLIGLAYEQYF.

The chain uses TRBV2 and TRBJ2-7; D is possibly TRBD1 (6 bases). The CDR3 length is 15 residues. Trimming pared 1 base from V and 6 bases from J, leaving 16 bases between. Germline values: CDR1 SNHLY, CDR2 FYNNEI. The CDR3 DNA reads TGTGCCAGCAGTGAAGACCCCCCCACAGGGAGCGAGCAGTACTTC. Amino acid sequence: CASSEDPPTGSEQYF.

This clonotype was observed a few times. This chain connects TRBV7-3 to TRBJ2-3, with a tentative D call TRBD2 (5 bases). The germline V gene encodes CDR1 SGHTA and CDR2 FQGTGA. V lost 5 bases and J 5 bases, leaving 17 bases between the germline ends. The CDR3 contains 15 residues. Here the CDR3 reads CASSPSSLTKDTQYF. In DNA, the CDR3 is TGTGCCAGCAGCCCCTCGTCTCTGACTAAAGATACGCAGTATTTT.

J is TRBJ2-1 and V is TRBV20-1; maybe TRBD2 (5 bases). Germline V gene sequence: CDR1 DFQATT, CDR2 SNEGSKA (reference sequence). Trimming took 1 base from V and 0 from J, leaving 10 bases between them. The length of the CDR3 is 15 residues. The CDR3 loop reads CSARVLGSSYNEQFF. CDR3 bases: TGCAGTGCTAGAGTTTTGGGGAGCTCCTACAATGAGCAGTTCTTC.

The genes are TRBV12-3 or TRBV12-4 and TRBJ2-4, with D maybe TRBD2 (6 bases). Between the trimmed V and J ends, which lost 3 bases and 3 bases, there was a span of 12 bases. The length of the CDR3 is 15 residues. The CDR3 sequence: CASSFERVSKNIQYF. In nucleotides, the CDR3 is TGTGCCAGCAGTTTCGAGCGGGTCAGCAAAAACATTCAGTACTTC.

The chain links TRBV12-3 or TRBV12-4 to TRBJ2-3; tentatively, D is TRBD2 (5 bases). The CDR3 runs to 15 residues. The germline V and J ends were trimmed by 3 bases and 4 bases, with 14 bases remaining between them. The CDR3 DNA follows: TGTGCCAGCAGTTTCCGGGTCCCCGGGGCAGATACGCAGTATTTT. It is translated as CASSFRVPGADTQYF.

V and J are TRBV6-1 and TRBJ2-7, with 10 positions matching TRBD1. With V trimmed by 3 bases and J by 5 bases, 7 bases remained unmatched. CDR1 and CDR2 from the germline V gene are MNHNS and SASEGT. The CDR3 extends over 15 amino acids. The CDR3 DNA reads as TGTGCCAGCAGTGAGACGACAGGGGGCTACCACGAGCAGTACTTC. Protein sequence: CASSETTGGYHEQYF.